This T cell receptor beta chain was sequenced in a study of blood T cell repertoires in COVID-19. Study-wide context: From the United States, Italy and Spain came samples of acute and convalescent COVID-19. Sources were T cells, B-cell-depleted T cells, or PBMCs; the material itself was cDNA or gDNA.

Only in-frame clones appear in the TCRdb table, and some are missing; sequencing was by immunoSEQ multiplex PCR. Of fewer than 150,000 clones listed, about 90% are singletons. Trimming cost V 7 bases and J 2 bases; bases outside gene matches: 3. Germline CDR1 SGHTA, CDR2 FQGNSA. CDR3 length: 14 amino acids. Seattle patients were enrolled during active infection and followed longitudinally. Sequenced input: peripheral blood. This chain uses TRBV7-2 with TRBJ2-3; 10 nucleotides align to TRBD2. The receptor was isolated from a woman aged 60-75 years with COVID-19, enrolled during active disease. CDR3 DNA: TGTGCCAGCAAAGCGGGGGGGCACACAGATACGCAGTATTTT. Encoded protein: CASKAGGHTDTQYF.